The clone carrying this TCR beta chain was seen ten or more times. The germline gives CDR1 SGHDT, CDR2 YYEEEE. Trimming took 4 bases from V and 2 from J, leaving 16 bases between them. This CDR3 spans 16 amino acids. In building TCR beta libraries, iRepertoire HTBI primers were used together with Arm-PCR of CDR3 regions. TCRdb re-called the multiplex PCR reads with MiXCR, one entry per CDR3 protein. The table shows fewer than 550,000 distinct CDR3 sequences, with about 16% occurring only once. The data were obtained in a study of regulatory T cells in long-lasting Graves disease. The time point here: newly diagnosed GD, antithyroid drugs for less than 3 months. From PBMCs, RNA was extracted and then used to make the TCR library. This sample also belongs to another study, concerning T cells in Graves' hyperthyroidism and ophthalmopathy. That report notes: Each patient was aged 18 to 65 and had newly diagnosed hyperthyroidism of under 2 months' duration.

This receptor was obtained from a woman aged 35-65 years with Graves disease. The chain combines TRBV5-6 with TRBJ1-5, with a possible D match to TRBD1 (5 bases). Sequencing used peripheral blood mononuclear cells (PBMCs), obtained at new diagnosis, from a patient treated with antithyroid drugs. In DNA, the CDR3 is TGTGCCAGCAGCGGATCGGGGCGACTCGGCAATCAGCCCCAGCATTTT. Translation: CASSGSGRLGNQPQHF.